This T cell receptor beta chain was retrieved from a study of T cells in Graves' hyperthyroidism and ophthalmopathy. Amplification of TCR beta CDR3 regions was performed using RNA transcripts as template. Primed by the HTBI set, a first-round RT-PCR was run on the TCR CDR3. TCRdb passed the multiplex PCR reads through MiXCR, listing each CDR3 protein once. The data show under 650,000 distinct CDR3 sequences, with roughly 17% seen just once and approximately 3.9% held by the top ten. Per germline, CDR1 SGDLS and CDR2 YYNGEE. J lost 9 bases, V lost 6 bases, and 8 bases had no gene match. The CDR3 has 13 residues.

This TCR derives from a young woman with Graves' hyperthyroidism. The chain is built from TRBV9 and TRBJ2-1; 8 positions match TRBD2. The sequenced material came from blood. The CDR3, as DNA: TGTGCCAGCAATAGCGGGGTCGCGGCTGAGCAGTTCTTC. Amino acid sequence: CASNSGVAAEQFF.